This TCR beta chain was recovered during a study of early T cells in non-severe SARS-CoV-2 infection. Study overall: Bulk RNA isolated from unsorted whole blood underwent sequencing; chains were not paired. Notes on the study in general: Comparison of clonotypes with VDJdb favored anti-spike CD8 responses while missing private and CD4 specificities.

V was clipped by 4 bases and J by 1 base, with 8 bases between them. Germline V gene data show CDR1 as SQVTM and CDR2 as ANQGSEA. The CDR3 totals 13 residues. The TCR library protocol attached unique molecular identifiers to the individual cDNA molecules. Using its own MiXCR run on the 5' RACE reads, TCRdb lists one record per CDR3 protein. The profile shows fewer than 80,000 distinct CDR3 sequences, approximately 4.6% of them singletons. This clonotype appeared many times. Its cognate antigen is unknown. The clonotype originates from an adult who was a healthcare worker with PCR-confirmed SARS-CoV-2 infection or an uninfected control (not recorded which). The donor label of this sample is uncertain. The rearrangement links TRBV29-1 to TRBJ1-5, with D possibly matching TRBD1 (5 bases). The sample here was whole blood, taken at baseline. The DNA of the CDR3 is TGCAGCGTTGGGGGCCAGAGCAATCAGCCCCAGCATTTT. Its translation: CSVGGQSNQPQHF.